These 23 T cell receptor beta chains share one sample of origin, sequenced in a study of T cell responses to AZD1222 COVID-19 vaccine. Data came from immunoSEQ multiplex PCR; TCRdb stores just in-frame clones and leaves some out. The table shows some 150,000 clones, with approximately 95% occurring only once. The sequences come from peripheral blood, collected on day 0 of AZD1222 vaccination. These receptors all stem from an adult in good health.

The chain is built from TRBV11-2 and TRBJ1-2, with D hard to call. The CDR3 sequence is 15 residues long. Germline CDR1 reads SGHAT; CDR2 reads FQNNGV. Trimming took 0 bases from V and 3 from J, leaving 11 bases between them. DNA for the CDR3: TGTGCCAGCAGCTTAGATCTGGTCGGATACTATGGCTACACCTTC. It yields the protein CASSLDLVGYYGYTF.

DNA for the CDR3: TGTGCCAGTAGTGGAGCTGGAACAGGTGCTCGCGCAACTAATGAAAAACTGTTTTTT. Its translation is CASSGAGTGARATNEKLFF. The V and J genes are TRBV19 and TRBJ1-4; D is possibly TRBD1 (5 bases). The CDR3 consists of 19 residues. Trimming shortened V by 5 bases and J by 0 bases, and 22 bases separated the two germline ends. Germline V gene data show CDR1 as LNHDA and CDR2 as SQIVND (reference sequence).

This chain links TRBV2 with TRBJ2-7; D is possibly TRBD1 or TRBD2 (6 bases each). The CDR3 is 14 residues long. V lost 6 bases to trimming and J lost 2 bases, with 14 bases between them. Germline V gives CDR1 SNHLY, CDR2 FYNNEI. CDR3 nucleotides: TGTGCCAGCAGGGAGGAGGGGGGCCCCTACGAGCAGTACTTC. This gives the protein CASREEGGPYEQYF.

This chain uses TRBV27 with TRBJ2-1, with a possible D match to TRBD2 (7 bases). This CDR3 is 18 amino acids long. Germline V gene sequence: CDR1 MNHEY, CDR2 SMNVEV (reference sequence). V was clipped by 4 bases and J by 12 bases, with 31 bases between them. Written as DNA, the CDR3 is TGTGCCAGCAGTTCCCCGGGCGGGGGCGACCCCACAAGTCGGGGGCAGTTCTTC. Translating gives CASSSPGGGDPTSRGQFF.

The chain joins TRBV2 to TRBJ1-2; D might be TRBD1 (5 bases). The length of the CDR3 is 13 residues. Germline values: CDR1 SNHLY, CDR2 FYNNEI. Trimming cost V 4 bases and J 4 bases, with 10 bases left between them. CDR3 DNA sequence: TGTGCCAGCAGTGTACTCCAGGGCTATGGCTACACCTTC. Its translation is CASSVLQGYGYTF.

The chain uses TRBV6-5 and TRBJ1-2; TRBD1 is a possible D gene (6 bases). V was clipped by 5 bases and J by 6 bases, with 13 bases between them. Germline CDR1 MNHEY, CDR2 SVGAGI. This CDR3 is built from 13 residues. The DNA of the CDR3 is TGTGCCAGCAGTCCCGACAGGTTGAATGGCTACACCTTC. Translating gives CASSPDRLNGYTF.

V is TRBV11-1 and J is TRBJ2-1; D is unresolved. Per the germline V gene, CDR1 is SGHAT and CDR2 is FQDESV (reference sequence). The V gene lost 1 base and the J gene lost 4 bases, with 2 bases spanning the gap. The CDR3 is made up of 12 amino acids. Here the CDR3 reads CASSLEYNEQFF. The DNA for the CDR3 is TGTGCCAGCAGCTTAGAATACAATGAGCAGTTCTTC.

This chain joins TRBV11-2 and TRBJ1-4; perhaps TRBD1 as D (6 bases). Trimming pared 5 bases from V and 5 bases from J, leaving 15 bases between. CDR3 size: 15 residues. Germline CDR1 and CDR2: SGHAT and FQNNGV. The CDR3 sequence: CASSPRQDWNEKLFF. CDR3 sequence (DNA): TGTGCCAGCAGCCCCAGACAGGACTGGAATGAAAAACTGTTTTTT.

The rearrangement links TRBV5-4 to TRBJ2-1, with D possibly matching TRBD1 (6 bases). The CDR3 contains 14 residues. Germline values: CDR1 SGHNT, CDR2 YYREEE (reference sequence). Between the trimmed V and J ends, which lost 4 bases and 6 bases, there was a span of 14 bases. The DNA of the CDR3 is TGTGCCAGCAGCCTGACAGGCCCCCTCAATGAGCAGTTCTTC. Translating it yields CASSLTGPLNEQFF.

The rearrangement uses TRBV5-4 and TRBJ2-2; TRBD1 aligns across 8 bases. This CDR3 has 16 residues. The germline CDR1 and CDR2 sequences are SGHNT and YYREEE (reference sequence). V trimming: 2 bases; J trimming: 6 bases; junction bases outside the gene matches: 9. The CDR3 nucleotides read TGTGCCAGCAGCTTCTCCGGGACAGGCCGCCCCGGGGAGCTGTTTTTT. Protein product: CASSFSGTGRPGELFF.

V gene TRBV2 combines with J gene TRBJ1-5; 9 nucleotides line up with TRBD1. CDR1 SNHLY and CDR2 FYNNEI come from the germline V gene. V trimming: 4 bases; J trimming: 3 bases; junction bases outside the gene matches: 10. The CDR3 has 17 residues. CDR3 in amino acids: CASSVDTGGETNQPQHF. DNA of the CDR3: TGTGCCAGCAGTGTTGATACAGGGGGCGAGACCAATCAGCCCCAGCATTTT.

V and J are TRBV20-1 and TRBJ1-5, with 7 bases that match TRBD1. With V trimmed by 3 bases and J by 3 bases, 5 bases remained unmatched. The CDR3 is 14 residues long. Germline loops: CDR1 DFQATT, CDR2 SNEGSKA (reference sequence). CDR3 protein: CSASGGQYNQPQHF. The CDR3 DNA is TGCAGTGCTAGTGGGGGACAGTACAATCAGCCCCAGCATTTT.

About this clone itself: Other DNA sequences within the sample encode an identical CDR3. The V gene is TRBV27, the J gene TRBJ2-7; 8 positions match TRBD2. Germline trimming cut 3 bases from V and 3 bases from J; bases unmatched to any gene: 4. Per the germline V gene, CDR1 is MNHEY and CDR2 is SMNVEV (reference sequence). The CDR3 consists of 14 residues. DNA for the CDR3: TGTGCCAGCAGTTTGTCCAGCGGGGGCTACGAGCAGTACTTC. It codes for CASSLSSGGYEQYF.

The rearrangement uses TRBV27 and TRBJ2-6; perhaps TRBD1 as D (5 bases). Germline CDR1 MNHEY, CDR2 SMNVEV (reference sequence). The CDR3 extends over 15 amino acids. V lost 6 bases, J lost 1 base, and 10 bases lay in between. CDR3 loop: CASRGTGSGANVLTF. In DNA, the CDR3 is TGTGCCAGCAGGGGAACAGGATCTGGGGCCAACGTCCTGACTTTC.

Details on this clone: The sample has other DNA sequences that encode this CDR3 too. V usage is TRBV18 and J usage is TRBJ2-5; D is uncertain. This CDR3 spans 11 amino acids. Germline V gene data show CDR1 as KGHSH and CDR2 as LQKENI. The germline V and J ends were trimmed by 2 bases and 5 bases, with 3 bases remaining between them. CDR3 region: CASSPGETQYF. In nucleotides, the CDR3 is TGTGCCAGCTCACCAGGGGAGACCCAGTACTTC.

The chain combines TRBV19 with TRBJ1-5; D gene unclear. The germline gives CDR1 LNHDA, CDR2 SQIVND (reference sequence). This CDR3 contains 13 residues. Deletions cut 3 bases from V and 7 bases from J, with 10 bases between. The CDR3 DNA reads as TGTGCCAGTAGTATGAGGCAGTACCAGCCCCAGCATTTT. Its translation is CASSMRQYQPQHF.

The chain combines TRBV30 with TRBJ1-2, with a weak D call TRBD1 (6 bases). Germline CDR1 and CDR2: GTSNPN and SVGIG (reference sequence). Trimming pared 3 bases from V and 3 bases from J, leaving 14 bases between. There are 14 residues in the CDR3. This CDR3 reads CAWSNQGSHYGYTF. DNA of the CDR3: TGTGCCTGGAGCAATCAGGGGTCCCACTATGGCTACACCTTC.

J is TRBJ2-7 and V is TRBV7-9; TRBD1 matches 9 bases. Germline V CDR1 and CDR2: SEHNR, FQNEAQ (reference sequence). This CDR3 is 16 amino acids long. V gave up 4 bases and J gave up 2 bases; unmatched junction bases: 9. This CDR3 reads CASSSGLGTGTYEQYF. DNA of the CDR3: TGTGCCAGCAGCTCCGGTCTCGGGACAGGGACCTACGAGCAGTACTTC.

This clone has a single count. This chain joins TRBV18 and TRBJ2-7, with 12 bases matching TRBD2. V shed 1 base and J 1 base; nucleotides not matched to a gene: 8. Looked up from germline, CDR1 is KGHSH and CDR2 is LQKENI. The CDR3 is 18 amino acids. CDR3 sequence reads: CASSPRASGGARSYEQYF. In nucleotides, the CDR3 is TGTGCCAGCTCACCACGGGCTAGCGGGGGGGCAAGATCCTACGAGCAGTACTTC. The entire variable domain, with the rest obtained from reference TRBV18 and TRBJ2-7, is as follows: NAGVMQNPRHLVRRRGQEARLRCSPMKGHSHVYWYRQLPEEGLKFMVYLQKENIIDESGMPKERFSAEFPKEGPSILRIQQVVRGDSAAYFCASSPRASGGARSYEQYFGPGTRLTVT.

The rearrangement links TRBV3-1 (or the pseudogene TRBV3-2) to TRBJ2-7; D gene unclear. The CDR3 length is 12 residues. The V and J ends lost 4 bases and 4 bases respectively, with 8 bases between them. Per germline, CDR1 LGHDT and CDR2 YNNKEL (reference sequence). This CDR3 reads CASSLLRYEQYF. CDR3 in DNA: TGTGCCAGCAGCCTTCTTAGGTACGAGCAGTACTTC.

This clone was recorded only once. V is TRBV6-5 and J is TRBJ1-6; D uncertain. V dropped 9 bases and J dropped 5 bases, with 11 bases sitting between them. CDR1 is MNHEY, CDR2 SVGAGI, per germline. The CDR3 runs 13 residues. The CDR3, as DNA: TGTGCCAGTAGGACTGCTAATAATTCACCCCTCCACTTT. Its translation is CASRTANNSPLHF.

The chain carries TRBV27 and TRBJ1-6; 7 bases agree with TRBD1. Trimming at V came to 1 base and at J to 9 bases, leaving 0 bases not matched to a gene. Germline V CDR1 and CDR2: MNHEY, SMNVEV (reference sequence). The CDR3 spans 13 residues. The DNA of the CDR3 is TGTGCCAGCAGTTTATACAGGGGTTCACCCCTCCACTTT. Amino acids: CASSLYRGSPLHF.

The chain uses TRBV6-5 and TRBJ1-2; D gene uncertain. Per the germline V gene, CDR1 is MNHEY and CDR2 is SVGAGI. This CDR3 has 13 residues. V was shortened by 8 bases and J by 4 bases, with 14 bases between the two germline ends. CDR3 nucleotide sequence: TGTGCCAGCCGGGGAGGGTTGCGCTATGGCTACACCTTC. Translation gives CASRGGLRYGYTF.